Listed below are T cell receptor beta chains from one sample, sequenced in a study of cytomegalovirus exposure and HLA in healthy donors. Some clones are missing from TCRdb's copy, which holds only in-frame ones; the method was immunoSEQ multiplex PCR. The top ten clones hold about 4% of a sample with about 300,000 clones, roughly 85% of them seen once. Material for sequencing was PBMCs. These receptors were obtained from a man between 35 and 55 years old in good health and CMV-seropositive. Each CDR3 is given with its conserved first and last residue. Each record gives: V gene, D gene, J gene, CDR3 length, CDR3 protein, CDR3 DNA. D genes are given only for firm matches.

v_gene: TRBV28; d_gene: TRBD1; j_gene: TRBJ2-7; len: 17; CDR3aa: CASSSPIRGQGRYEQYF; CDR3nt: TGTGCCAGCAGTTCTCCGATTCGGGGACAGGGGAGGTACGAGCAGTACTTC
v_gene: TRBV6-5; d_gene: NA; j_gene: TRBJ1-1; len: 15; CDR3aa: CASSLNRAGRTEAFF; CDR3nt: TGTGCCAGCAGCCTGAACAGGGCGGGTCGCACTGAAGCTTTCTTT
v_gene: TRBV6-1; d_gene: TRBD1; j_gene: TRBJ2-3; len: 14; CDR3aa: CARTNRGSRDTQYF; CDR3nt: TGTGCCAGGACAAACAGGGGTTCTAGAGATACGCAGTATTTT
v_gene: TRBV2; d_gene: TRBD1; j_gene: TRBJ2-1; len: 15; CDR3aa: CASSGQGAAYNEQFF; CDR3nt: TGTGCCAGCAGTGGACAGGGGGCGGCCTACAATGAGCAGTTCTTC
v_gene: TRBV10-3; d_gene: NA; j_gene: TRBJ2-5; len: 13; CDR3aa: CAISGGDGETQYF; CDR3nt: TGTGCCATCAGTGGCGGGGACGGAGAGACCCAGTACTTC
v_gene: TRBV5-1; d_gene: NA; j_gene: TRBJ2-5; len: 12; CDR3aa: CASSPEGETQYF; CDR3nt: TGCGCCAGCAGCCCCGAGGGAGAGACCCAGTACTTC
v_gene: TRBV9; d_gene: NA; j_gene: TRBJ2-1; len: 15; CDR3aa: CASSVDGGSYNEQFF; CDR3nt: TGTGCCAGCAGCGTAGACGGGGGAAGCTACAATGAGCAGTTCTTC
v_gene: TRBV28; d_gene: NA; j_gene: TRBJ1-2; len: 12; CDR3aa: CASSLSDYGYTF; CDR3nt: TGTGCCAGCAGTTTATCAGACTATGGCTACACCTTC
v_gene: TRBV7-9; d_gene: TRBD2; j_gene: TRBJ2-3; len: 16; CDR3aa: CASTSGTPTYTDTQYF; CDR3nt: TGTGCCAGCACTAGCGGGACGCCAACCTACACAGATACGCAGTATTTT
v_gene: TRBV19; d_gene: TRBD2; j_gene: TRBJ2-3; len: 15; CDR3aa: CASSTLAGVRDTQYF; CDR3nt: TGTGCCAGTAGTACCTTAGCGGGAGTAAGAGATACGCAGTATTTT
v_gene: TRBV7-9; d_gene: TRBD1; j_gene: TRBJ1-2; len: 16; CDR3aa: CASSPLSGQGNYGYTF; CDR3nt: TGTGCCAGCAGCCCTCTGTCCGGACAGGGGAACTATGGCTACACCTTC
v_gene: TRBV5-1; d_gene: TRBD2; j_gene: TRBJ2-7; len: 15; CDR3aa: CASSLVLAETYEQYF; CDR3nt: TGCGCCAGCAGCTTGGTACTAGCGGAGACCTACGAGCAGTACTTC
v_gene: TRBV12-5; d_gene: NA; j_gene: TRBJ2-7; len: 12; CDR3aa: CASGFADGTVVF; CDR3nt: NA
v_gene: TRBV18; d_gene: NA; j_gene: TRBJ2-6; len: 16; CDR3aa: CASSPPLGPGANVLTF; CDR3nt: TGTGCCAGCTCACCACCTCTAGGTCCTGGGGCCAACGTCCTGACTTTC
v_gene: TRBV5-4; d_gene: NA; j_gene: TRBJ2-5; len: 14; CDR3aa: CASSIDSAQETQYF; CDR3nt: TGTGCCAGCAGCATCGACTCAGCCCAAGAGACCCAGTACTTC
v_gene: TRBV9; d_gene: NA; j_gene: TRBJ1-2; len: 13; CDR3aa: CASSSGENYGYTF; CDR3nt: TGTGCCAGCAGCTCAGGGGAAAACTATGGCTACACCTTC
v_gene: TRBV6-1; d_gene: TRBD1; j_gene: TRBJ1-2; len: 17; CDR3aa: CASSVDPSGTDYYGYTF; CDR3nt: TGTGCCAGCAGTGTAGACCCATCCGGGACAGACTACTATGGCTACACCTTC
v_gene: TRBV6-5; d_gene: NA; j_gene: TRBJ1-2; len: 13; CDR3aa: CASSYLDRYGYTF; CDR3nt: TGTGCCAGCAGTTACCTGGACAGATATGGCTACACCTTC
v_gene: TRBV28; d_gene: TRBD1; j_gene: TRBJ1-3; len: 16; CDR3aa: CASIWRTGVSGNTIYF; CDR3nt: TGTGCCAGCATCTGGAGGACAGGGGTTTCTGGAAACACCATATATTTT
v_gene: TRBV6-5; d_gene: TRBD1; j_gene: TRBJ1-2; len: 13; CDR3aa: CASRPGGGYGYTF; CDR3nt: TGTGCCAGCAGGCCAGGGGGTGGCTATGGCTACACCTTC
v_gene: TRBV28; d_gene: NA; j_gene: TRBJ2-7; len: 13; CDR3aa: CASSLFPTGEQYF; CDR3nt: TGTGCCAGCAGTTTATTCCCCACGGGGGAGCAGTACTTC
v_gene: TRBV14; d_gene: NA; j_gene: TRBJ1-2; len: 14; CDR3aa: CASSKRQEFYGYTF; CDR3nt: TGTGCCAGCAGCAAACGACAGGAGTTTTATGGCTACACCTTC
v_gene: TRBV27; d_gene: TRBD1; j_gene: TRBJ2-7; len: 14; CDR3aa: CASSLGDSSYEQYF; CDR3nt: TGTGCCAGCAGTCTCGGGGACAGCTCCTACGAGCAGTACTTC
v_gene: TRBV10-2; d_gene: TRBD1; j_gene: TRBJ1-1; len: 15; CDR3aa: CASILAGQGRTEAFF; CDR3nt: TGCGCCAGCATCTTAGCCGGACAGGGTCGGACTGAAGCTTTCTTT
v_gene: TRBV5-1; d_gene: TRBD2; j_gene: TRBJ2-4; len: 16; CDR3aa: CASSQHSGSAKNIQYF; CDR3nt: TGCGCCAGCAGCCAACATAGCGGGAGTGCCAAAAACATTCAGTACTTC